This is a list of T cell receptor beta chains from one sample in a study of blood T cell repertoires in COVID-19. Some clones are missing from TCRdb's copy, which holds only in-frame ones; the method was immunoSEQ multiplex PCR. This sample has just over 95,000 clones, with 90% found just once. The specimen was peripheral blood. Source of these receptors: a man in his fifties or sixties with acute or convalescent COVID-19. CDR3s include the opening cysteine and the closing phenylalanine or tryptophan. D genes are given only for firm matches. Expanded clones get a size class; other rows say once, few or many, or leave the size out.

abundance: -
j_gene: TRBJ1-1
v_gene: TRBV7-6
d_gene: TRBD1
CDR3aa: CASSLAGQGGDTEAFF
CDR3nt: TGTGCCAGCAGCTTAGCGGGACAGGGCGGTGACACTGAAGCTTTCTTT

abundance: -
j_gene: TRBJ2-1
v_gene: TRBV30
d_gene: TRBD2
CDR3aa: CAWSVRGGTSSNEQFF
CDR3nt: TGTGCCTGGAGTGTACGGGGCGGGACTAGCTCCAATGAGCAGTTCTTC

abundance: -
j_gene: TRBJ2-7
v_gene: TRBV7-9
d_gene: TRBD2
CDR3aa: CASSLPSGSVREQYF
CDR3nt: TGTGCCAGCAGCTTACCTAGCGGGAGTGTTCGCGAGCAGTACTTC

abundance: -
j_gene: TRBJ2-7
v_gene: TRBV11-2
d_gene: -
CDR3aa: CASSLSLAYEQYF
CDR3nt: TGTGCCAGCAGCTTAAGTCTAGCCTACGAGCAGTACTTC

abundance: -
j_gene: TRBJ1-2
v_gene: TRBV3-1/TRBV3-2
d_gene: -
CDR3aa: CASSQRQGYTF
CDR3nt: TGTGCCAGCAGCCAAAGACAGGGCTACACCTTC

abundance: -
j_gene: TRBJ2-2
v_gene: TRBV30
d_gene: TRBD2
CDR3aa: CAWSRTGGRTGELFF
CDR3nt: TGTGCCTGGAGTCGAACGGGAGGACGAACCGGGGAGCTGTTTTTT

abundance: -
j_gene: TRBJ1-4
v_gene: TRBV11-2
d_gene: -
CDR3aa: CASSLRGSLNEKLFF
CDR3nt: TGTGCCAGCAGCCTAAGGGGAAGCCTTAATGAAAAACTGTTTTTT

abundance: -
j_gene: TRBJ2-3
v_gene: TRBV18
d_gene: -
CDR3aa: CASSPELMNTDTQYF
CDR3nt: TGTGCCAGCTCACCAGAGCTTATGAACACAGATACGCAGTATTTT

abundance: -
j_gene: TRBJ2-1
v_gene: TRBV11-2
d_gene: TRBD2
CDR3aa: CASSSKAGAPNEQFF
CDR3nt: TGTGCCAGCAGCTCAAAAGCGGGAGCCCCCAATGAGCAGTTCTTC

abundance: once
j_gene: TRBJ2-7
v_gene: TRBV7-9
d_gene: TRBD2
CDR3aa: CASSWGSGSPYEQYF
CDR3nt: TGTGCCAGCAGCTGGGGTAGCGGGAGTCCCTACGAGCAGTACTTC

abundance: -
j_gene: TRBJ1-4
v_gene: TRBV7-9
d_gene: -
CDR3aa: CASSPRLVGHATNEKLFF
CDR3nt: TGTGCCAGCAGCCCGCGGTTGGTGGGGCATGCAACTAATGAAAAACTGTTTTTT

abundance: -
j_gene: TRBJ2-7
v_gene: TRBV11-3
d_gene: TRBD1
CDR3aa: CASSLSRPGQDYSYEQYF
CDR3nt: TGTGCCAGCAGCTTATCCCGTCCGGGACAGGACTACTCCTACGAGCAGTACTTC

abundance: few
j_gene: TRBJ1-6
v_gene: TRBV5-6
d_gene: -
CDR3aa: CASSRPGFSPLHF
CDR3nt: TGTGCCAGCAGCCGCCCAGGATTCTCACCCCTCCACTTT

abundance: -
j_gene: TRBJ2-6
v_gene: TRBV7-8
d_gene: -
CDR3aa: CASKSRGTTASGANVLTF
CDR3nt: TGTGCCAGCAAGAGTCGGGGTACGACGGCCTCTGGGGCCAACGTCCTGACTTTC

abundance: -
j_gene: TRBJ2-2
v_gene: TRBV27
d_gene: TRBD1
CDR3aa: CASSLSWTGSTGELFF
CDR3nt: TGTGCCAGCAGTTTATCGTGGACAGGCTCTACCGGGGAGCTGTTTTTT

abundance: -
j_gene: TRBJ2-7
v_gene: TRBV6-5
d_gene: TRBD2
CDR3aa: CASRVVAGGVFQQYF
CDR3nt: TGTGCCAGCAGAGTAGTAGCGGGAGGTGTATTCCAGCAGTACTTC

abundance: -
j_gene: TRBJ2-3
v_gene: TRBV5-6
d_gene: -
CDR3aa: CASRGHLVTDTQYF
CDR3nt: TGTGCCAGCAGGGGACACCTGGTCACAGATACGCAGTATTTT

abundance: -
j_gene: TRBJ2-5
v_gene: TRBV12-3/TRBV12-4
d_gene: -
CDR3aa: CASSRDSQETQYF
CDR3nt: TGTGCCAGCAGCCGGGACTCTCAAGAGACCCAGTACTTC

abundance: -
j_gene: TRBJ1-5
v_gene: TRBV12-3/TRBV12-4
d_gene: -
CDR3aa: CASQYSNQPQHF
CDR3nt: TGTGCCAGCCAGTATAGCAATCAGCCCCAGCATTTT

abundance: -
j_gene: TRBJ1-5
v_gene: TRBV12-3/TRBV12-4
d_gene: -
CDR3aa: CASSSYSNQPQHF
CDR3nt: TGTGCCAGCAGTTCCTATAGCAATCAGCCCCAGCATTTT

abundance: -
j_gene: TRBJ2-3
v_gene: TRBV7-7
d_gene: TRBD2
CDR3aa: CASTAGTSVTDTQYF
CDR3nt: TGTGCCAGCACCGCCGGGACTAGCGTCACAGATACGCAGTATTTT

abundance: -
j_gene: TRBJ2-2
v_gene: TRBV4-1
d_gene: -
CDR3aa: CASSRTSEGGTGELFF
CDR3nt: TGCGCCAGCAGCCGCACTAGCGAGGGGGGCACCGGGGAGCTGTTTTTT

abundance: -
j_gene: TRBJ2-1
v_gene: TRBV10-2
d_gene: TRBD2
CDR3aa: CASSESPGRGDEQFF
CDR3nt: TGCGCCAGCAGTGAGTCCCCCGGGAGGGGGGATGAGCAGTTCTTC

abundance: -
j_gene: TRBJ1-1
v_gene: TRBV30
d_gene: TRBD1
CDR3aa: CAWSMGQLNTEAFF
CDR3nt: TGTGCCTGGAGTATGGGACAGTTGAACACTGAAGCTTTCTTT

abundance: few
j_gene: TRBJ2-1
v_gene: TRBV18
d_gene: TRBD1
CDR3aa: CASARDRARNEQFF
CDR3nt: TGTGCCAGCGCCAGAGACAGGGCAAGGAATGAGCAGTTCTTC

abundance: -
j_gene: TRBJ2-7
v_gene: TRBV4-3
d_gene: TRBD1
CDR3aa: CASSPDRATPQLRYEQYF
CDR3nt: TGCGCCAGCAGCCCTGACAGGGCAACCCCCCAGTTGCGGTACGAGCAGTACTTC

abundance: -
j_gene: TRBJ1-2
v_gene: TRBV2
d_gene: TRBD1
CDR3aa: CASSPQGVGYTF
CDR3nt: TGTGCCAGCAGTCCACAGGGGGTTGGCTACACCTTC

abundance: -
j_gene: TRBJ2-5
v_gene: TRBV9
d_gene: TRBD2
CDR3aa: CASSGDAAGGAETQYF
CDR3nt: TGTGCCAGCAGCGGCGACGCAGCGGGAGGGGCAGAGACCCAGTACTTC

abundance: -
j_gene: TRBJ2-7
v_gene: TRBV2
d_gene: -
CDR3aa: CASSDFGREHYEQYF
CDR3nt: TGTGCCAGCAGTGATTTCGGCAGGGAACACTACGAGCAGTACTTC

abundance: -
j_gene: TRBJ1-2
v_gene: TRBV4-2
d_gene: -
CDR3aa: CASSQDLFNYGYTF
CDR3nt: TGTGCCAGCAGCCAAGATCTGTTTAACTATGGCTACACCTTC

abundance: -
j_gene: TRBJ2-1
v_gene: TRBV4-3
d_gene: TRBD1
CDR3aa: CASSQDLRQGAYNEQFF
CDR3nt: TGCGCCAGCAGCCAAGATTTAAGACAGGGGGCTTACAATGAGCAGTTCTTC

abundance: -
j_gene: TRBJ1-3
v_gene: TRBV7-6
d_gene: TRBD1
CDR3aa: CASSPLEPGTGAFDGNTIYF
CDR3nt: TGTGCCAGCAGCCCGCTCGAACCAGGGACAGGGGCTTTCGACGGAAACACCATATATTTT

abundance: -
j_gene: TRBJ2-7
v_gene: TRBV4-1
d_gene: TRBD2
CDR3aa: CASSPPILGRAVKEQYF
CDR3nt: TGCGCCAGCAGCCCCCCGATTCTGGGGAGGGCGGTGAAGGAGCAGTACTTC

abundance: -
j_gene: TRBJ1-1
v_gene: TRBV11-3
d_gene: -
CDR3aa: CASSLVLGGRTEAFF
CDR3nt: TGTGCCAGCAGCTTAGTCCTAGGGGGAAGGACTGAAGCTTTCTTT

abundance: -
j_gene: TRBJ2-1
v_gene: TRBV5-6
d_gene: TRBD1
CDR3aa: CASSERTGPYNEQFF
CDR3nt: TGTGCCAGCAGCGAGAGGACAGGTCCCTACAATGAGCAGTTCTTC

abundance: -
j_gene: TRBJ2-7
v_gene: TRBV4-1
d_gene: TRBD1
CDR3aa: CASSQDLTGGREQYF
CDR3nt: TGCGCCAGCAGCCAAGATTTAACAGGGGGCCGCGAGCAGTACTTC

abundance: -
j_gene: TRBJ2-7
v_gene: TRBV6-5
d_gene: -
CDR3aa: CASSKYGEKPYEQYF
CDR3nt: TGTGCCAGCAGCAAATACGGGGAAAAACCCTACGAGCAGTACTTC

abundance: -
j_gene: TRBJ1-5
v_gene: TRBV19
d_gene: -
CDR3aa: CASSINRSNQPQHF
CDR3nt: TGTGCCAGTAGTATAAACCGGAGCAATCAGCCCCAGCATTTT

abundance: -
j_gene: TRBJ1-4
v_gene: TRBV4-3
d_gene: -
CDR3aa: CASSQAPIGWESNEKLFF
CDR3nt: TGCGCCAGCAGCCAGGCTCCTATTGGATGGGAGTCTAATGAAAAACTGTTTTTT

abundance: once
j_gene: TRBJ1-6
v_gene: TRBV19
d_gene: TRBD1
CDR3aa: CASNPGGVRDSPLHF
CDR3nt: TGTGCCAGTAATCCAGGGGGCGTCCGGGATTCACCCCTCCACTTT

abundance: -
j_gene: TRBJ1-2
v_gene: TRBV6-4
d_gene: TRBD1
CDR3aa: CASSEGQDYGYTF
CDR3nt: TGTGCCAGCAGCGAGGGACAGGACTATGGCTACACCTTC

abundance: -
j_gene: TRBJ2-7
v_gene: TRBV24-1
d_gene: -
CDR3aa: CATTERAAAYEQYF
CDR3nt: TGTGCCACGACGGAGAGGGCAGCAGCCTACGAGCAGTACTTC

abundance: -
j_gene: TRBJ2-7
v_gene: TRBV5-4
d_gene: -
CDR3aa: CASSRNFQGPYEQYF
CDR3nt: TGTGCCAGCAGCCGAAACTTCCAGGGTCCCTACGAGCAGTACTTC